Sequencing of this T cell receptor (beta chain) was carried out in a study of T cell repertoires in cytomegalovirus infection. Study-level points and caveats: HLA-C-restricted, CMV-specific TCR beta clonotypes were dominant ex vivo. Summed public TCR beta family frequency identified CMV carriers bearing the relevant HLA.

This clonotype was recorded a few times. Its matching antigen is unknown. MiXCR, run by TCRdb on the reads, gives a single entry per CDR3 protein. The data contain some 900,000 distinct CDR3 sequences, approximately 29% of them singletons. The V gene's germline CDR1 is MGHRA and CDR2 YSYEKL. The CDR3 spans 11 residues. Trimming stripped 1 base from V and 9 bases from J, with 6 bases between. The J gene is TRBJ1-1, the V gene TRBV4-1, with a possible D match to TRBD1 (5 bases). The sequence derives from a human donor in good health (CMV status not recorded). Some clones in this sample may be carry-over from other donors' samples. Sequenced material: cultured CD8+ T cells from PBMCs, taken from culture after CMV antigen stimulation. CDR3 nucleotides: TGCGCCAGCAGCCAAGGACAGAAAGCTTTCTTT. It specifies CASSQGQKAFF.